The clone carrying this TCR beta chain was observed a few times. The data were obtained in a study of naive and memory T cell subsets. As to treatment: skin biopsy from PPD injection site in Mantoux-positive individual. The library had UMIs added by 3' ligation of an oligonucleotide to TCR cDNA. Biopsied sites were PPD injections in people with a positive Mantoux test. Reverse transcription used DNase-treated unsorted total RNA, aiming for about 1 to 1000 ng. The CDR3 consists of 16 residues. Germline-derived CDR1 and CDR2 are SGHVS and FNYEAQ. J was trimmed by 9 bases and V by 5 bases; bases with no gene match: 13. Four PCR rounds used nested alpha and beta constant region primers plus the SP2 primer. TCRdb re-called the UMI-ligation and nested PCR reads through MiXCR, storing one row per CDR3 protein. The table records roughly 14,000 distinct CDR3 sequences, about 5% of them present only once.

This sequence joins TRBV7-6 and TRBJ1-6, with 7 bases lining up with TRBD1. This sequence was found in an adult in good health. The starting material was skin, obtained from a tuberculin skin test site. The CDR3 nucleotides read TGTGCCAGCAGCCCTAGACAGGGACGGATTATTTCACCCCTCCACTTT. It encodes CASSPRQGRIISPLHF.